A selection of T cell receptor beta chains follows, all from one sample in a study of response to subunit inactivated influenza vaccine. TCRdb re-called the RT-PCR reads with MiXCR, one entry per CDR3 protein. This table has about 160,000 distinct CDR3 sequences, 11% appearing once. Material: non-naive T cells sorted from PBMCs, obtained around seven weeks after vaccination. The receptors here all came from a man in his fifties who received an inactivated influenza vaccine. Both conserved end residues are part of each CDR3. Each record gives: V gene, J gene, clone size, D gene, CDR3 protein, CDR3 DNA. The D gene is left open where the match is weak. Clone size appears in some rows only: once, few, many, or a class for an expanded clone.

TRBV29-1,TRBJ2-7,few,-,CSVASDYEQYF,TGCAGCGTTGCGTCAGACTACGAGCAGTACTTC
TRBV20-1,TRBJ2-7,-,-,CSAFRFLDRAGEQYF,TGCAGTGCTTTTCGGTTCTTGGACAGAGCGGGCGAGCAGTACTTC
TRBV5-1,TRBJ2-7,-,-,CASSPSHYGGEYEQYF,TGCGCCAGCAGTCCTAGCCACTACGGGGGTGAATACGAGCAGTACTTC
TRBV7-9,TRBJ2-1,few,TRBD1,CASRHRGTYNEQFF,TGTGCCAGCAGACACAGGGGGACCTACAATGAGCAGTTCTTC
TRBV20-1,TRBJ1-1,-,-,CSARGTLFIPIRTEAFF,TGCAGTGCTAGAGGTACCCTCTTCATTCCGATTAGGACTGAAGCTTTCTTT
TRBV4-3,TRBJ2-5,-,-,CASSQEMQETQYF,TGCGCCAGCAGCCAGGAAATGCAAGAGACCCAGTACTTC
TRBV6-5,TRBJ1-1,-,-,CASRYRDMNTEAFF,TGTGCCAGCAGGTACAGGGACATGAACACTGAAGCTTTCTTT
TRBV6-2/TRBV6-3,TRBJ2-4,-,TRBD1,CASSSPGQGGRNIQYF,TGTGCCAGCAGTTCCCCTGGACAGGGAGGTAGAAACATTCAGTACTTC
TRBV14,TRBJ2-1,few,TRBD2,CASSQDPASGSASYNEQFF,TGTGCCAGCAGCCAAGATCCCGCTAGCGGGAGCGCTTCCTACAATGAGCAGTTCTTC
TRBV20-1,TRBJ2-5,many,-,CSAPTSGKETQYF,TGCAGTGCTCCCACAAGCGGCAAAGAGACCCAGTACTTC